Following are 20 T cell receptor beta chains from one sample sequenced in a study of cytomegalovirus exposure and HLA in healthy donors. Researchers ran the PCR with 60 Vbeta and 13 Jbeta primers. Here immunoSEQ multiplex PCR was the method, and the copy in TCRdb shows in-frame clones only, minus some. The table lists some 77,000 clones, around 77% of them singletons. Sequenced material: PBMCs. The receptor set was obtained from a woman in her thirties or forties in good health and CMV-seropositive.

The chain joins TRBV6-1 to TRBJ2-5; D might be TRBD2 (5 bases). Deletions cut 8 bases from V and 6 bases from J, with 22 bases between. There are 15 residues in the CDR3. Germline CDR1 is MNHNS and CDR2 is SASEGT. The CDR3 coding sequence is TGTGCCAGCGTCCCCAAAAAGGCCGGGGAAAAGACCCAGTACTTC. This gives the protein CASVPKKAGEKTQYF.

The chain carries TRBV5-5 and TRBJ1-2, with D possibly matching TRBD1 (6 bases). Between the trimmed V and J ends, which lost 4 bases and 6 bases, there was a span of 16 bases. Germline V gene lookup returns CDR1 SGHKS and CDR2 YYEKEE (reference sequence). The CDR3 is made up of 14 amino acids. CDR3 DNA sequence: TGTGCCAGCAGCCATCCTTTAAAGGGGGATGGCTACACCTTC. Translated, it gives CASSHPLKGDGYTF.

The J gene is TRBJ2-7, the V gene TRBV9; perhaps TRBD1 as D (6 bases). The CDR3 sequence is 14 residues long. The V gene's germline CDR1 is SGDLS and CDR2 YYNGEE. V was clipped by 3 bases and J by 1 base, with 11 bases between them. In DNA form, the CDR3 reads TGTGCCAGCAGCGCCAGGGGTGGTTCCTACGAGCAGTACTTC. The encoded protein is CASSARGGSYEQYF. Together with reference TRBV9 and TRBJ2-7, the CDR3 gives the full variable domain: DSGVTQTPKHLITATGQRVTLRCSPRSGDLSVYWYQQSLDQGLQFLIQYYNGEERAKGNILERFSAQQFPDLHSELNLSSLELGDSALYFCASSARGGSYEQYFGPGTRLTVT.

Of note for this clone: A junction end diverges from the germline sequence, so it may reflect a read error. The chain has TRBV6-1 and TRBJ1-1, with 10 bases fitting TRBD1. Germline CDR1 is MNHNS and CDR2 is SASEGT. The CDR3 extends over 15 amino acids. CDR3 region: CASSEAGQGWPEAFF. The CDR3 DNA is TGTGCCAGCAGCGAAGCGGGACAGGGGTGGCCTGAAGCTTTCTTT.

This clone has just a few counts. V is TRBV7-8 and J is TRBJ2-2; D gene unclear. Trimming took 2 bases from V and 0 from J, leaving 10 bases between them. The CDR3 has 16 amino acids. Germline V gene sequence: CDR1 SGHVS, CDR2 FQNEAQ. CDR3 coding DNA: TGTGCCAGCAGCTTAAATGGGCCCTCGAACACCGGGGAGCTGTTTTTT. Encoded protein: CASSLNGPSNTGELFF.

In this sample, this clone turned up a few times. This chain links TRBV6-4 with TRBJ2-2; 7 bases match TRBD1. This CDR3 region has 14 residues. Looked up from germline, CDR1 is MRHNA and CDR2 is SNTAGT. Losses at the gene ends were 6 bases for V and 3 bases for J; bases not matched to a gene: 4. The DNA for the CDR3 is TGTGCCAGCAGGAGACAGGGTTACACCGGGGAGCTGTTTTTT. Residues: CASRRQGYTGELFF.

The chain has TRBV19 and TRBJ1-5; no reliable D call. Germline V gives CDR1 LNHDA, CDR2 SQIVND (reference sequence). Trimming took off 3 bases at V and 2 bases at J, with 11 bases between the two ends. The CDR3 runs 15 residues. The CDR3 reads CASSIRGFGNQPQHF. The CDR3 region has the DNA TGTGCCAGTAGTATTCGCGGTTTCGGCAATCAGCCCCAGCATTTT.

CDR3 region: CASSYRPGGSPLHF. The CDR3 nucleotides are TGTGCCAGCAGTTACAGACCAGGGGGCTCACCCCTCCACTTT. The chain combines TRBV6-5 with TRBJ1-6; 8 bases match TRBD1. The ends lost 2 bases at V and 10 bases at J; junction bases unmatched: 4. In germline, CDR1 is MNHEY, CDR2 SVGAGI. The CDR3 extends over 14 amino acids.

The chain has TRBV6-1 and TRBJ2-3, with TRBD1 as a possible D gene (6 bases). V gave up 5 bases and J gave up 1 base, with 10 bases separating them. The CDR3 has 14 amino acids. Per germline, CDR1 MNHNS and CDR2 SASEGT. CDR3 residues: CASSIQGGTDTQYF. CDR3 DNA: TGTGCCAGCAGTATACAGGGAGGCACAGATACGCAGTATTTT.

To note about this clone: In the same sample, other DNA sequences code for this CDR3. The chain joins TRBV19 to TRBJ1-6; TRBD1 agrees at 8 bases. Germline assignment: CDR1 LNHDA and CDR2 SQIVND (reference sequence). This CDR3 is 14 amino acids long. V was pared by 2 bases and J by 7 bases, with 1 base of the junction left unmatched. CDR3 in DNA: TGTGCCAGTAGTATACAGGGGGCGAATTCACCCCTCCACTTT. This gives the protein CASSIQGANSPLHF.

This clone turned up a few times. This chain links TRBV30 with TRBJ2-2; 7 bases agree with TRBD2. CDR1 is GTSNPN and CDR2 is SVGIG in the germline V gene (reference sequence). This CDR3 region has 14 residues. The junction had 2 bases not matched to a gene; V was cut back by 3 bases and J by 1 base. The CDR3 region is CAWSGGWNTGELFF. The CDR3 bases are TGTGCCTGGAGCGGGGGGTGGAACACCGGGGAGCTGTTTTTT.

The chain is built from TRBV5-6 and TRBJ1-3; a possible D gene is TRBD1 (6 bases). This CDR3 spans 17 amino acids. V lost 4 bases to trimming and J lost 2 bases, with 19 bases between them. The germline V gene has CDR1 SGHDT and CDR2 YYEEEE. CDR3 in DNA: TGTGCCAGCAGCCAAAGCACAGGGAACATCGCTGGAAACACCATATATTTT. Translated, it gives CASSQSTGNIAGNTIYF.

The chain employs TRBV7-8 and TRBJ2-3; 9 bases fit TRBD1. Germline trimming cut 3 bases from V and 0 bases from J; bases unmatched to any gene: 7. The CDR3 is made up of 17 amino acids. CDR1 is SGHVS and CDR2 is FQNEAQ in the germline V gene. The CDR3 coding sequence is TGTGCCAGCAGCTTTGACAGGGGGTACCGTAGCACAGATACGCAGTATTTT. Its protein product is CASSFDRGYRSTDTQYF.

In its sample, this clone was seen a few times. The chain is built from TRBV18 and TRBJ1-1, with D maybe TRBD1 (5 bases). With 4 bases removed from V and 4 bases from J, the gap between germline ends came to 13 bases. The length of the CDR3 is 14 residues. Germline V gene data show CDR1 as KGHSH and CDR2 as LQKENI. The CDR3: CASSLGDSSTEAFF. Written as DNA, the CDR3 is TGTGCCAGCTCACTCGGAGACAGTTCCACTGAAGCTTTCTTT.

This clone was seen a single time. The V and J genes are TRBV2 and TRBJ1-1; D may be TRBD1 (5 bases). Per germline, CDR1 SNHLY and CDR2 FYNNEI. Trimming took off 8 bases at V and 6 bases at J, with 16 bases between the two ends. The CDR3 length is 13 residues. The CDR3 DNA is TGTGCCAGCTTAGAAGGGGCGCTATCTGAAGCTTTCTTT. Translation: CASLEGALSEAFF.

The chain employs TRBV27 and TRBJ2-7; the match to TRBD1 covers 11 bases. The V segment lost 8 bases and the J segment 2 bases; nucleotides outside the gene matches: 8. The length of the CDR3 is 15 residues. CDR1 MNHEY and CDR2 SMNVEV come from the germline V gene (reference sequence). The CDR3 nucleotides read TGTGCCAGCCTTTCCGGGACAGGGGGTGCCTACGAGCAGTACTTC. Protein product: CASLSGTGGAYEQYF.

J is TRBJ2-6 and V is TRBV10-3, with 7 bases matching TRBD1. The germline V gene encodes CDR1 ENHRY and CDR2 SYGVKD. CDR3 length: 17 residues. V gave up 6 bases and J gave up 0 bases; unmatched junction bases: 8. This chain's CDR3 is CAIRAGQANSGANVLTF. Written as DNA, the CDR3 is TGTGCCATCAGGGCTGGACAGGCCAACTCTGGGGCCAACGTCCTGACTTTC.

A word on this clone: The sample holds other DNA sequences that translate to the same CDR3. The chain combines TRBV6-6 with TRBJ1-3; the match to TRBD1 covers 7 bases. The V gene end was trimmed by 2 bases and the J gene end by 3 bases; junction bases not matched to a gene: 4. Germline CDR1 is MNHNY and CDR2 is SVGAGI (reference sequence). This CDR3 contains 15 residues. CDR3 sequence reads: CASSYIGGRGNTIYF. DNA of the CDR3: TGTGCCAGCAGTTACATAGGGGGCCGTGGAAACACCATATATTTT.

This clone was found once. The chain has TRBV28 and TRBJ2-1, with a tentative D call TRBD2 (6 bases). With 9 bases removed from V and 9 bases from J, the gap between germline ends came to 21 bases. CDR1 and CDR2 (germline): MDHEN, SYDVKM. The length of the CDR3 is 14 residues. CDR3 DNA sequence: TGTGCCAGTACTCCCCTCTACTTGGGGGGTGAGCAGTTCTTC. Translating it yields CASTPLYLGGEQFF.

The DNA of the CDR3 is TGCAGCGTCAAGGGGGCGCCGGGACCTGAGCAGTTCTTC. It is translated as CSVKGAPGPEQFF. The V call is TRBV29-1, the J call TRBJ2-1, with 7 bases aligning to TRBD1. The CDR3 has 13 amino acids. The germline V gene has CDR1 SQVTM and CDR2 ANQGSEA. V shed 6 bases, J shed 9 bases, and the junction held 11 bases outside the gene matches.